A single sample gave rise to the 8 T cell receptor beta chains below, sequenced in a study of vaccination effects on CD4 cells after COVID-19. Libraries were prepared by immunoSEQ multiplex PCR; TCRdb keeps only in-frame clonotypes and omits some of them. Counted here are 20,000 to 30,000 clones, about 70% occurring once; the ten biggest clones make up around 10%. Antigen-specific CD4+ T cells were first expanded with viral peptide pools by the ViraFEST assay and only then sequenced. Having been cultured for 10 days, the cells underwent CD4+ T cell isolation. In the vaccine recipients, nucleocapsid antibodies were negative and there was no prior SARS-CoV-2 infection. Antigens of these TCRs are unknown. Source: CD4+ T cells from PBMCs cultured with HCoV-NL63 spike peptides, taken before COVID-19 vaccination. The receptors were sampled from a human donor who received a COVID-19 vaccine.

The chain has TRBV29-1 and TRBJ2-3; possible D gene TRBD2, 6 bases. Trimming shortened V by 4 bases and J by 8 bases, and 19 bases separated the two germline ends. The CDR3 totals 14 residues. Germline V gives CDR1 SQVTM, CDR2 ANQGSEA. This CDR3 is CSVVVGRRGGTQYF. CDR3 sequence (DNA): TGCAGCGTTGTAGTAGGGCGGCGGGGAGGTACGCAGTATTTT.

The chain links TRBV4-2 to TRBJ2-5; 11 bases align to TRBD2. Germline V gene lookup returns CDR1 LGHNA and CDR2 YNFKEQ. With 1 base clipped from V and 5 bases from J, the junction kept 12 bases outside the gene matches. The CDR3 runs 18 residues. CDR3 coding DNA: TGTGCCAGCAGCCAAGGTCTAGCGGGAGGTCTTAGGGCCGAGACCCAGTACTTC. It translates to CASSQGLAGGLRAETQYF.

V gene TRBV2 combines with J gene TRBJ2-2; D might be TRBD2 (6 bases). The CDR3 has 15 amino acids. Germline CDR1 is SNHLY and CDR2 is FYNNEI. V lost 3 bases, J lost 2 bases, and 10 bases lay in between. This CDR3 is CASSDWRDNTGELFF. In nucleotides, the CDR3 is TGTGCCAGCAGTGACTGGCGGGACAACACCGGGGAGCTGTTTTTT.

This CDR3 is CASSKAIVEGGELFF. The CDR3, as DNA: TGTGCCAGCAGCAAAGCTATCGTTGAGGGAGGGGAGCTGTTTTTT. This rearrangement joins TRBV21-1 to TRBJ2-2; the table's TRBD2 call for D was not verified on the DNA. TRBV21-1 represents a pseudogene. The CDR3 has 15 residues.

J is TRBJ1-4 and V is TRBV29-1, with 8 bases matching TRBD1. Losses at the gene ends were 6 bases for V and 4 bases for J; bases not matched to a gene: 10. The CDR3 has 15 amino acids. Germline-derived CDR1 and CDR2 are SQVTM and ANQGSEA. CDR3 nucleotides: TGCAGCGTAAGACAGGGGTTTTTGGTTAATGAAAAACTGTTTTTT. Protein product: CSVRQGFLVNEKLFF.

The J gene is TRBJ2-7, the V gene TRBV3-1 (or the pseudogene TRBV3-2); 13 positions agree with TRBD2. There are 18 residues in the CDR3. Germline CDR1 LGHDT, CDR2 YNNKEL (reference sequence). Trimming at V came to 4 bases and at J to 1 base, leaving 10 bases not matched to a gene. The CDR3 DNA is TGTGCCAGCAGCCGTAAGAGTCCGGGACTAGCGGGGTCCTACGAGCAGTACTTC. It yields the protein CASSRKSPGLAGSYEQYF.

J is TRBJ2-1 and V is TRBV7-2, with D unclear. This CDR3 spans 16 amino acids. Trimming removed 1 base from V and 5 bases from J, with 15 bases in between. Looked up from germline, CDR1 is SGHTA and CDR2 is FQGNSA. CDR3 protein: CASSLEGVGSNNEQFF. CDR3 nucleotide sequence: TGTGCCAGCAGCTTAGAGGGTGTGGGATCAAACAATGAGCAGTTCTTC.

The gene calls are TRBV19 and TRBJ2-4; no firm D call. The germline V gene encodes CDR1 LNHDA and CDR2 SQIVND (reference sequence). Trimming took off 6 bases at V and 0 bases at J, with 6 bases between the two ends. The CDR3 contains 13 residues. In DNA, the CDR3 is TGTGCCAGTAGGGACCTAGCCAAAAACATTCAGTACTTC. Residues: CASRDLAKNIQYF. Variable domain in full (rest from reference TRBV19 and TRBJ2-4): DGGITQSPKYLFRKEGQNVTLSCEQNLNHDAMYWYRQDPGQGLRLIYYSQIVNDFQKGDIAEGYSVSREKKESFPLTVTSAQKNPTAFYLCASRDLAKNIQYFGAGTRLSVL.